The rows below give T cell receptor beta chains drawn from one sample of a study of T cells in Graves' hyperthyroidism and ophthalmopathy. TCRdb re-called the multiplex PCR reads through MiXCR, storing one row per CDR3 protein. The sample includes 660,000 or so distinct CDR3 sequences, over 40% of them seen just once. The material sequenced was peripheral blood or thyroid tissue (not recorded which). All receptors derive from an adult man with Graves' disease, either hyperthyroidism or ophthalmopathy (not recorded which). The CDR3 runs from the conserved cysteine through the conserved F or W. D genes are given only for firm matches.

J,V,D,CDR3
TRBJ1-3,TRBV9,NA,CASSPFRQAPGNTIYF
TRBJ1-5,TRBV7-2,NA,CASSSLGSKNQPQHF
TRBJ2-7,TRBV5-1,TRBD2,CASSLGPRGSLAGETDEQYF
TRBJ2-5,TRBV9,NA,CASSVVGQETQYF
TRBJ1-6,TRBV6-6,NA,CASSNGFDSPLHF
TRBJ2-5,TRBV20-1,TRBD1,CSAPRDRGGETQYF
TRBJ2-5,TRBV7-2,NA,CASSQGRRQETQYF
TRBJ1-2,TRBV10-3,TRBD1,CAISESTGGNAF
TRBJ1-2,TRBV19,NA,CAGTVNYGYTF
TRBJ1-5,TRBV24-1,NA,CASSTGFSNQPQHF